The rows below give T cell receptor beta chains drawn from one sample of a study of cytomegalovirus exposure and HLA in healthy donors. Only in-frame clones appear in the TCRdb table, and some are missing; sequencing was by immunoSEQ multiplex PCR. The data contain some 140,000 clones, about three quarters of them singletons. The material sequenced was PBMCs. Every receptor here comes from a woman aged 18-29 years in good health and CMV-seronegative. The CDR3 runs from the conserved cysteine through the conserved F or W. D genes are given only for firm matches. Not all rows give a size; the values are once, few, many and, for expanded clones, a class.

d_call j_call clone_size v_call cdr3_aa cdr3_nt
TRBD2 TRBJ2-1 - TRBV25-1 CASSEAGTSGSNEQFF TGTGCCAGCAGTGAGGCCGGGACTAGCGGGTCCAATGAGCAGTTCTTC
TRBD1 TRBJ2-7 few TRBV5-4 CASSPMGQVLNEQYF TGTGCCAGCAGCCCGATGGGACAGGTACTCAACGAGCAGTACTTC
- TRBJ1-1 - TRBV5-1 CASSLVQGTEAFF TGCGCCAGCAGCCTCGTTCAGGGTACTGAAGCTTTCTTT
- TRBJ2-2 - TRBV6-5 CASSSPGLPDTGELFF TGTGCCAGCAGTTCCCCGGGACTGCCCGACACCGGGGAGCTGTTTTTT
- TRBJ1-1 few TRBV19 CASKWGPEAFF TGTGCCAGTAAATGGGGCCCAGAAGCTTTCTTT
- TRBJ1-1 - TRBV6-1 CASTKDRFKNTEAFF TGTGCCAGCACCAAGGACAGATTTAAGAACACTGAAGCTTTCTTT
- TRBJ2-1 - TRBV4-1 CASSQVGSIPTMNDEQFF TGCGCCAGCAGCCAAGTTGGCTCAATCCCGACAATGAACGATGAGCAGTTCTTC
- TRBJ2-7 - TRBV30 CAWSVDPRSSYEQYF TGTGCCTGGAGTGTCGATCCGCGGAGCTCCTACGAGCAGTACTTC
TRBD2 TRBJ2-7 few TRBV29-1 CSVLGIAGGGEQYF TGCAGCGTTCTTGGGATAGCGGGAGGAGGCGAGCAGTACTTC
- TRBJ1-2 - TRBV6-1 CASSEEGRANYGYTF TGTGCCAGCAGTGAAGAAGGGAGGGCTAACTATGGCTACACCTTC
- TRBJ2-7 - TRBV7-2 CASSLDGNFYEQYF TGTGCCAGCAGCTTAGACGGGAACTTCTACGAGCAGTACTTC
- TRBJ2-3 - TRBV6-1 CASSRLVSSTDTQYF TGTGCCAGCAGTAGACTCGTATCAAGCACAGATACGCAGTATTTT
- TRBJ2-2 - TRBV19 CASRITGTTNTGELFF TGTGCCAGTAGGATAACCGGGACAACGAACACCGGGGAGCTGTTTTTT